This TCR beta chain stems from a study of cytomegalovirus exposure and HLA in healthy donors. Notes on this clone: Its antigen remains unknown.

V lost 3 bases to trimming and J lost 4 bases, with 24 bases between them. Germline V gene data show CDR1 as MNHNS and CDR2 as SASEGT. This CDR3 is built from 18 residues. Whole-study results and caveats: Relative to the roughly 690-donor mean, N-insertions were reportedly fewer in an Asian-associated ancestry cluster in a later analysis. Among TCR beta chains, those listed as cytomegalovirus-associated numbered some 160. Some V segments could not be told apart, so they were left out, TRBV6-2 and TRBV6-3 among them.

PCR was performed using 60 Vbeta and 13 Jbeta primers. The method was immunoSEQ multiplex PCR; TCRdb's version includes in-frame clones alone and lacks a portion of them. The sample features 100,000 to 150,000 clones, with roughly 2.7% in its top ten. The sequenced sample was PBMCs. This chain connects TRBV6-1 to TRBJ1-1, with TRBD1 as a possible D gene (5 bases). This receptor was obtained from a man aged 25 to 40 in good health and CMV-seronegative. The CDR3 bases are TGTGCCAGCAGTGAGGGAGGCCTGGACGTAATGGGGGTCACTGAAGCTTTCTTT. It is translated as CASSEGGLDVMGVTEAFF.